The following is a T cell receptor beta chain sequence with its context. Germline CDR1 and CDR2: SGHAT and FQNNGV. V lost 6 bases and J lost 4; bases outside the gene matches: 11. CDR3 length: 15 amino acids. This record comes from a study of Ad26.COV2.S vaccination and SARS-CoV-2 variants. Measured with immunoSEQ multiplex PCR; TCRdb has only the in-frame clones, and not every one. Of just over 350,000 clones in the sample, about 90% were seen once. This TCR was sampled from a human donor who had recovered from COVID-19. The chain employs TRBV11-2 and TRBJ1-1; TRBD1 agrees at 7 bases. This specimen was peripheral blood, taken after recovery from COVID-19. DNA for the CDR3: TGTGCCAGCAGTTACTACCCCGACAGGGCCACTGAAGCTTTCTTT. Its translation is CASSYYPDRATEAFF.